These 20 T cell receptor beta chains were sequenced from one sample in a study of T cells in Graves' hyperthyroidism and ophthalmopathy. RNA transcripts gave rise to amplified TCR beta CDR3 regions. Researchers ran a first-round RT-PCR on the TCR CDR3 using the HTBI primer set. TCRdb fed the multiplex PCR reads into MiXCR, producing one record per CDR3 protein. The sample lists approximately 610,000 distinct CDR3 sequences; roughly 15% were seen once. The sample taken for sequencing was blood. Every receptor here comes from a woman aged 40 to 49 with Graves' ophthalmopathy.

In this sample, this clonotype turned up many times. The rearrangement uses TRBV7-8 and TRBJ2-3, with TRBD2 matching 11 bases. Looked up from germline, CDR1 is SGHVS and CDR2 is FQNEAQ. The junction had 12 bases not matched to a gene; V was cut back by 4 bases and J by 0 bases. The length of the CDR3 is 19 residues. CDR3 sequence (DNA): TGTGCCAGCAGCTGGCGTTTGGGACTAGCGGTTACTAGCACAGATACGCAGTATTTT. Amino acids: CASSWRLGLAVTSTDTQYF. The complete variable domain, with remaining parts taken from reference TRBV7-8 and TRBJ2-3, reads GAGVSQSPRYKVAKRGQDVALRCDPISGHVSLFWYQQALGQGPEFLTYFQNEAQLDKSGLPSDRFFAERPEGSVSTLKIQRTQQEDSAVYLCASSWRLGLAVTSTDTQYFGPGTRLTVL.

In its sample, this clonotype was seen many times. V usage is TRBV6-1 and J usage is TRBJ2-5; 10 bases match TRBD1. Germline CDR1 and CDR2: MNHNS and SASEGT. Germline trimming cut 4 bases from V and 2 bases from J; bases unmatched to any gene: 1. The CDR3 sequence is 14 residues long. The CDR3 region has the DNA TGTGCCAGCAGTGGACAGGGGGCACAAGAGACCCAGTACTTC. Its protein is CASSGQGAQETQYF.

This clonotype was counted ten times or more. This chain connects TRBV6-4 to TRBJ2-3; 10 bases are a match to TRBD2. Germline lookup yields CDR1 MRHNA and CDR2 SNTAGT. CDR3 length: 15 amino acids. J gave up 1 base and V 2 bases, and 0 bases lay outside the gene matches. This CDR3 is CASSDGTSGTDTQYF. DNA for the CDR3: TGTGCCAGCAGTGACGGGACTAGCGGCACAGATACGCAGTATTTT.

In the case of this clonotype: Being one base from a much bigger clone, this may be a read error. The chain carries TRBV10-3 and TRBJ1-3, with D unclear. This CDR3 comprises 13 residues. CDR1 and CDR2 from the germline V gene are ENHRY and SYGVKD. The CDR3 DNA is TGTGCCACCACCCCCACCTCTGGAAACACCATGTATTTT. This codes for CATTPTSGNTMYF.

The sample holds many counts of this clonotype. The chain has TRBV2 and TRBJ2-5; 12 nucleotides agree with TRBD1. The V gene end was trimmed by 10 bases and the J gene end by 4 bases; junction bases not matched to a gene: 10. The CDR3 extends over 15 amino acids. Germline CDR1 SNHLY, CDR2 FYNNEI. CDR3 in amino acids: CATTGQGAYGETQYF. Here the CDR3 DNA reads TGTGCCACCACGGGACAGGGGGCCTATGGAGAGACCCAGTACTTC.

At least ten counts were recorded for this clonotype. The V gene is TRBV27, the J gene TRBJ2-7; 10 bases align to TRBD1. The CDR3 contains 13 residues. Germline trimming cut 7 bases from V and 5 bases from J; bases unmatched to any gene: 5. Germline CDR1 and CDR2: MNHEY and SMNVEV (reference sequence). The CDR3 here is CASTGTGVHEQYF. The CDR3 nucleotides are TGTGCCAGCACGGGGACAGGGGTCCACGAGCAGTACTTC.

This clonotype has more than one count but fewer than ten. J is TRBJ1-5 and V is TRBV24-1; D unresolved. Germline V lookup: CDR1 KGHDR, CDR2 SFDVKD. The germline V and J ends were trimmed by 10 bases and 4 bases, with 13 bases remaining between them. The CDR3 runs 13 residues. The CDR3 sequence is CATRVNENQPQHF. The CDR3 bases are TGTGCCACAAGGGTCAATGAGAATCAGCCCCAGCATTTT.

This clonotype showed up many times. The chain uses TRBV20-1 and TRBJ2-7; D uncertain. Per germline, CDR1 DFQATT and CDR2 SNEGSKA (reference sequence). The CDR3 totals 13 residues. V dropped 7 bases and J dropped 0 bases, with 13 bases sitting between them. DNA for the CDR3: TGCAGTGTATTCGACTCGCTCTCCTACGAGCAGTACTTC. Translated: CSVFDSLSYEQYF.

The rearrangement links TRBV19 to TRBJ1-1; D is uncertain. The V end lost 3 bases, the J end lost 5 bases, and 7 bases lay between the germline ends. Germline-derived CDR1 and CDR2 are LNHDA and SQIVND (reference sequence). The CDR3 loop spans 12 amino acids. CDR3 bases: TGTGCCAGTAGTATTATCGTGACTGAAGCTTTCTTT. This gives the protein CASSIIVTEAFF.

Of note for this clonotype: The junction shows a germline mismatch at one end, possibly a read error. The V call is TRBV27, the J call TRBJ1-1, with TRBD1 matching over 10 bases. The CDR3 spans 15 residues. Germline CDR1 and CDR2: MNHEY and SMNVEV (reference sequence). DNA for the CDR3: TGTGCCAGCAGTGCACGACAGGGGGCGCTCACTGAGGCTTTCTTT. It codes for CASSARQGALTEAFF.

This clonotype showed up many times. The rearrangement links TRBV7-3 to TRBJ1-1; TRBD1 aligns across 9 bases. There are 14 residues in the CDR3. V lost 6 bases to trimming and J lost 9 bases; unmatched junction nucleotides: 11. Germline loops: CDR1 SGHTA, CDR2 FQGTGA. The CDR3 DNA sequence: TGTGCCAGCAGTTCACAGGGGGCTCTCATTCAAGCTTTCTTT. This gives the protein CASSSQGALIQAFF. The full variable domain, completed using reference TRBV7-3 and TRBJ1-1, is GAGVSQTPSNKVTEKGKYVELRCDPISGHTALYWYRQSLGQGPEFLIYFQGTGAADDSGLPNDRFFAVRPEGSVSTLKIQRTERGDSAVYLCASSSQGALIQAFFGQGTRLTVV.

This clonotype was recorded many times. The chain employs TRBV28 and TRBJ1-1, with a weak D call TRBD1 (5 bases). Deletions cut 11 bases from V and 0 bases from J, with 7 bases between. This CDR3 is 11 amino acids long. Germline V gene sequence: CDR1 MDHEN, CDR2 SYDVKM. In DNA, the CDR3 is TGTGCCGGGGGGATGAACACTGAAGCTTTCTTT. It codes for CAGGMNTEAFF. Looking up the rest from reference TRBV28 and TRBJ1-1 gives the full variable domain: DVKVTQSSRYLVKRTGEKVFLECVQDMDHENMFWYRQDPGLGLRLIYFSYDVKMKEKGDIPEGYSVSREKKERFSLILESASTNQTSMYLCAGGMNTEAFFGQGTRLTVV.

CDR3 loop: CAWSTVFGYGYTF. CDR3 nucleotide sequence: TGTGCCTGGAGTACGGTATTTGGCTATGGCTACACCTTC. The J gene is TRBJ1-2, the V gene TRBV30; D is uncertain. Trimming pared 2 bases from V and 4 bases from J, leaving 11 bases between. The CDR3 is made up of 13 amino acids. Germline assignment: CDR1 GTSNPN and CDR2 SVGIG (reference sequence).

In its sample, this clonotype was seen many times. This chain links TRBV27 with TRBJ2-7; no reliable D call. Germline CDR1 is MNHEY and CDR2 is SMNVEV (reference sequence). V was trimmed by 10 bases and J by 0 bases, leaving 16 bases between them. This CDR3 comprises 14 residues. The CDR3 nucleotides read TGTGCCACATCCGGGCCAAGGAGCTCCTACGAGCAGTACTTC. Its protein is CATSGPRSSYEQYF.

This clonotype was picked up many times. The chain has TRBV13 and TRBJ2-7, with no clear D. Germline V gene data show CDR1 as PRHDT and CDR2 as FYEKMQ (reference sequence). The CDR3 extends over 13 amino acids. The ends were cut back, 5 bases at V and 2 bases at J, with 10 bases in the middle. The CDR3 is CASSNGGPYEQYF. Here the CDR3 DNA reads TGTGCCAGCAGCAACGGCGGACCCTACGAGCAGTACTTC.

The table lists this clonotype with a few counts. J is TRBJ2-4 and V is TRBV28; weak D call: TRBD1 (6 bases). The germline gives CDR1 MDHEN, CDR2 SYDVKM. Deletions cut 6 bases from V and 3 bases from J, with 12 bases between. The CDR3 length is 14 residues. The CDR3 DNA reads TGTGCCAGCAGAAACAGGGTGAACAAAAACATTCAGTACTTC. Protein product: CASRNRVNKNIQYF.

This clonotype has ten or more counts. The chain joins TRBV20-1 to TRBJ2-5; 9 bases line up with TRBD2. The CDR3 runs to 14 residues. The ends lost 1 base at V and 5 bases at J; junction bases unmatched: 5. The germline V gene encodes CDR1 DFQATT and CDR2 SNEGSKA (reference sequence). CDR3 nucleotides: TGCAGTGCTAGAGGCGGGAGGGCCGGGGAGACCCAGTACTTC. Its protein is CSARGGRAGETQYF.

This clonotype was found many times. The CDR3 is CASSYEQYQPQHF. CDR3 nucleotide sequence: TGTGCCAGCAGTTACGAACAGTATCAGCCCCAGCATTTT. The chain is built from TRBV6-2 or TRBV6-3 and TRBJ1-5, with no clear D. CDR3 length: 13 amino acids. Looked up from germline, CDR1 is MNHEY and CDR2 is SVGEGT. Deletions cut 2 bases from V and 5 bases from J, with 7 bases between.

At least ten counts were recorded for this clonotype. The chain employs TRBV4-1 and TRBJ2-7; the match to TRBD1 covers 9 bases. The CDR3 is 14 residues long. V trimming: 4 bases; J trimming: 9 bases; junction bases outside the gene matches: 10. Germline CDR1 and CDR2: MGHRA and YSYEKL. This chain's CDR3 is CASSPDEQGALQYF. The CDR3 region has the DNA TGCGCCAGCAGCCCGGATGAACAGGGGGCTCTGCAGTACTTC.

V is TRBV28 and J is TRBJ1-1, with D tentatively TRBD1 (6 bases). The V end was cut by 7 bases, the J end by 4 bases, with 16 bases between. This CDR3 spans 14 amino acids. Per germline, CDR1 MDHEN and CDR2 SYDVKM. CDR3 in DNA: TGTGCCAGCACCGGGGGCAGGGCCACCACTGAAGCTTTCTTT. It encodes CASTGGRATTEAFF.